This TCR beta chain was sequenced for a study of blood T cell repertoires in COVID-19. The V and J ends lost 6 bases and 5 bases respectively, with 13 bases between them. The CDR3 extends over 13 amino acids. Per the authors' pipeline: Amplification of reference gene primers provided the estimated nucleated cell counts. Using immunoSEQ multiplex PCR, the repertoire was profiled, and TCRdb retains in-frame clones only, with some absent. The DNA was the basis for D and trimming; V, J and clone size are from that table. This sample has 85,000 to 120,000 clones, with over 65% found just once. The TCR originated in a human donor in a cohort sampled during active COVID-19. The sequenced sample consisted of peripheral blood. The J gene is TRBJ2-5, the V gene TRBV12-3 or TRBV12-4; weak D call: TRBD2 (6 bases). CDR3 sequence (DNA): TGTGCCAGCAGGCGGGACCCCCGGGAGACCCAGTACTTC. It is translated as CASRRDPRETQYF.